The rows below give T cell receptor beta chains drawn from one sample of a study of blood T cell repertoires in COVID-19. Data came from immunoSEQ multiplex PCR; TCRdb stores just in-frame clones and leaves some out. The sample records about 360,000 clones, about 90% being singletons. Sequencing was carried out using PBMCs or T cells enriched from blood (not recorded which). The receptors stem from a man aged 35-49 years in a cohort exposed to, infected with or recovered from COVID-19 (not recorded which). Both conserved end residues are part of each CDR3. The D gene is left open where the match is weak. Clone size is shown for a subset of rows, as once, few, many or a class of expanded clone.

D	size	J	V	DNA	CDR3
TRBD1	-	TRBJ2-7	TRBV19	TGTGCCAGTAGGGGACAGGCCTACGAGCAGTACTTC	CASRGQAYEQYF
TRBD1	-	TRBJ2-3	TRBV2	TGTGCCAGCAGCCCCGGGACAGGGGAAACGCAGTATTTT	CASSPGTGETQYF
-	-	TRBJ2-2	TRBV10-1	TGCGCCAGCAGTGATTTAGGGGTGGACACCGGGGAGCTGTTTTTT	CASSDLGVDTGELFF
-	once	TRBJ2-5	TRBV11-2	TGTGCCAGCAGCTTAAAACGGGAGACCCAGTACTTC	CASSLKRETQYF
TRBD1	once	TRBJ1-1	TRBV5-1	TGCGCCAGCCGGACAGGGGGCGAGACTGAAGCTTTCTTT	CASRTGGETEAFF
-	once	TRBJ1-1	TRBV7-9	TGTGCCAGCAGCCCCACCGTAGGCGCAGGGTTGAACACTGAAGCTTTCTTT	CASSPTVGAGLNTEAFF
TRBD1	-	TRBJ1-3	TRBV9	TGTGCCAGCAGCACCCGGACAGGACCCTCTGGAAACACCATATATTTT	CASSTRTGPSGNTIYF
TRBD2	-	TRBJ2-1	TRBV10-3	TGTGCCATCAGTCTAGCGGGAGGGCCGGTAAATGAGCAGTTCTTC	CAISLAGGPVNEQFF
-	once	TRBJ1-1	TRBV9	TGTGCCAGCAGCGTAGTCGGAGGCGGGGATCCGGCTTTCTTT	CASSVVGGGDPAFF
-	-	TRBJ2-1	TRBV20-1	TGCAGTGCTAGTAGTGGACTACCGTACAATGAGCAGTTCTTC	CSASSGLPYNEQFF
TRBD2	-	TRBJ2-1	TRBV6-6	TGTGCCAGCAGGGCGGGACTAGCGGGAGGTGGTGAGCAGTTCTTC	CASRAGLAGGGEQFF
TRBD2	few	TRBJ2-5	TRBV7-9	TGTGCCAGCAGCTTAACTAGCGGGAGGGGAGAGACCCAGTACTTC	CASSLTSGRGETQYF
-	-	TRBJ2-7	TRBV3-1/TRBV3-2	TGTGCCAGCTCTTCTAGAAGTCCCCACGAGCAGTACTTC	CASSSRSPHEQYF
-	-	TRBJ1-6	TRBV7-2	TGTGCCAGCAGATCTGCCAGGGGCCAGAATTCACCCCTCCACTTT	CASRSARGQNSPLHF
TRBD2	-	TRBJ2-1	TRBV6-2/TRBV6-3	TGTGCCAGCAGTTACTCAGGACTAGTAGAGCAGTTCTTC	CASSYSGLVEQFF
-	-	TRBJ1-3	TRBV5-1	TGCGCCAGCAGCTCCCACGGACTTCAATCTGGAAACACCATATATTTT	CASSSHGLQSGNTIYF
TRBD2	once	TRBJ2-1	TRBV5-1	TGCGCCAGCAGCTTGGCGGTTAGGTGGGAGGGCCGCAGTAATGAGCAGTTCTTC	CASSLAVRWEGRSNEQFF
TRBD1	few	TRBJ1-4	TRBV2	TGTGCCAGCAGTGGGGGACAGGGGGGTTCTAATGAAAAACTGTTTTTT	CASSGGQGGSNEKLFF
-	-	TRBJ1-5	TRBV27	TGTGCCAGCAGTTTATCGGCCCGAAATCAGCCCCAGCATTTT	CASSLSARNQPQHF
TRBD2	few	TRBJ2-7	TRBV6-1	TGTGCCAGCAGTGAAGCTAGCGGGAGCATCTACGAGCAGTACTTC	CASSEASGSIYEQYF
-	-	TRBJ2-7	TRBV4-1	TGCGCCAGCAGAAGAGATGTTACAGGGTCCTACGAGCAGTACTTC	CASRRDVTGSYEQYF
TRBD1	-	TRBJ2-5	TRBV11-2	TGTGCCAGCAGCCCCTTTTTCTGGGACAGGGTACAAGAGACCCAGTACTTC	CASSPFFWDRVQETQYF
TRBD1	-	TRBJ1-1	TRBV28	TGTGCCAGCAGTGAAGAGTCCAGGGGGCGAACTGAAGCTTTCTTT	CASSEESRGRTEAFF
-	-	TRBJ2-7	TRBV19	TGTGCCAGTAGTATCAAACAGGGCTACGAGCAGTACTTC	CASSIKQGYEQYF
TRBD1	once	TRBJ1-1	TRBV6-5	TGTGCCGGACAGGGGGCTAACGTGAACACTGAAGCTTTCTTT	CAGQGANVNTEAFF
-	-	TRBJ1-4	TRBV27	TGTGCCAGCAGTTTATCTACAGCTAATGAAAAACTGTTTTTT	CASSLSTANEKLFF
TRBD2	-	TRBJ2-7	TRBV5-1	TGCGCCAGCAGCTTCTCGACTAGCGGGTTAGGCTACGAGCAGTACTTC	CASSFSTSGLGYEQYF